Sequencing of this T cell receptor beta chain was carried out in a study of blood T cell repertoires in COVID-19. Study overall: Specimens from acute and convalescent COVID-19 originated in the United States, Italy and Spain.

The germline V gene has CDR1 SGHRS and CDR2 YFSETQ. This CDR3 has 14 amino acids. Trimming stripped 4 bases from V and 7 bases from J, with 15 bases between. Original handling: Cell counts per sample came from amplifying reference gene primers. TCRdb keeps only in-frame clones here, not all; method: immunoSEQ multiplex PCR. D and trimming come from the DNA, and the V and J calls and clone size come from that table. The sample consists of fewer than 25,000 clones, 80% to 95% of them appearing once. This clonotype originated in a man aged 65-85 years with active COVID-19. V is TRBV5-1 and J is TRBJ2-1, with a tentative D call TRBD2 (5 bases). Sequenced input: peripheral blood. The CDR3 here is CASSPMAGQNEQFF. The CDR3 coding sequence is TGCGCCAGCAGCCCCATGGCGGGCCAAAATGAGCAGTTCTTC.